The 10 T cell receptor beta chains below come from one sample, sequenced in a study of blood T cells in healthy people across ages. PCR was performed a second time for roughly 7 to 11 cycles using a sample-barcoded 5' primer and a J-beta primer mix. TCRdb analysed the 5' RACE reads with MiXCR anew, one entry per CDR3 protein. This sample has 850,000 to 1,100,000 distinct CDR3 sequences, with more than 30% found just once. Specimen: blood. These receptor sequences come from a man aged 18 to 30 in good health.

CDR3 region: CAPPEWGFTEAFF. In DNA, the CDR3 is TGCGCCCCCCCGGAGTGGGGGTTCACTGAAGCTTTCTTT. The chain is built from TRBV5-1 and TRBJ1-1; perhaps TRBD1 as D (5 bases). The V and J ends lost 10 bases and 4 bases respectively, with 17 bases between them. The CDR3 contains 13 residues. CDR1 and CDR2 from the germline V gene are SGHRS and YFSETQ.

The CDR3 reads CASSYSIGQGNSPLHF. For the CDR3, the DNA is TGTGCCAGCAGTTACTCGATTGGACAGGGTAATTCACCCCTCCACTTT. V is TRBV6-5 and J is TRBJ1-6; 8 nucleotides line up with TRBD1. Germline V CDR1 and CDR2: MNHEY, SVGAGI. This CDR3 contains 16 residues. V was clipped by 0 bases and J by 6 bases; unmatched bases: 4.

The gene calls are TRBV13 and TRBJ1-2; tentative D call: TRBD1 (6 bases). Germline CDR1 and CDR2: PRHDT and FYEKMQ (reference sequence). V was shortened by 7 bases and J by 4 bases, with 16 bases between the two germline ends. The CDR3 covers 14 residues. CDR3 protein: CASTQRGRFYGYTF. DNA for the CDR3: TGTGCCAGCACCCAAAGGGGGAGGTTCTATGGCTACACCTTC.

The chain joins TRBV24-1 to TRBJ2-3; a weak D match, TRBD2 (5 bases). This CDR3 spans 17 amino acids. The V end was cut by 1 base, the J end by 0 bases, with 13 bases between. CDR1 KGHDR and CDR2 SFDVKD come from the germline V gene. CDR3 residues: CATSDFTRTASTDTQYF. The CDR3 DNA reads as TGTGCCACCAGTGATTTTACCAGGACTGCCAGCACAGATACGCAGTATTTT.

This clonotype was seen only a few times. The chain carries TRBV28 and TRBJ1-1, with 8 bases that match TRBD1. The length of the CDR3 is 13 residues. Germline CDR1 reads MDHEN; CDR2 reads SYDVKM. V shed 4 bases, J shed 7 bases, and the junction held 5 bases outside the gene matches. The CDR3 DNA reads TGTGCCAGCAGTTCACAGGGGGTGTTTGAAGCTTTCTTT. It codes for CASSSQGVFEAFF.

This clonotype turned up a few times. This chain links TRBV15 with TRBJ1-5; D not resolved. The V gene lost 0 bases and the J gene lost 6 bases, with 9 bases spanning the gap. The CDR3 contains 14 residues. Germline CDR1 is LNHNV and CDR2 is YYDKDF (reference sequence). In nucleotides, the CDR3 is TGTGCCACCAGCAGAGATAAGGGAGCTCAGCCCCAGCATTTT. Translating gives CATSRDKGAQPQHF.

The chain carries TRBV6-6 and TRBJ1-5, with D hard to call. V was shortened by 5 bases and J by 2 bases, with 10 bases between the two germline ends. This CDR3 region has 14 residues. From germline, CDR1 is MNHNY and CDR2 SVGAGI (reference sequence). The CDR3 sequence is CASSSDGRNQPQHF. CDR3 DNA: TGTGCCAGCAGTAGCGACGGCCGCAATCAGCCCCAGCATTTT.

J is TRBJ2-5 and V is TRBV11-2; TRBD2 matches 7 bases. The CDR3 has 15 residues. The V gene's germline CDR1 is SGHAT and CDR2 FQNNGV. V shed 5 bases and J 0 bases; nucleotides not matched to a gene: 6. The CDR3 sequence is CASSHEGLYQETQYF. Here the CDR3 DNA reads TGTGCCAGCAGCCACGAGGGACTATACCAAGAGACCCAGTACTTC.

With regard to this clonotype: A much larger clonotype is one base distant, so this may be a read error. The rearrangement joins TRBV20-1 to TRBJ2-3; the match to TRBD2 covers 10 bases. V was pared by 2 bases and J by 4 bases, with 3 bases of the junction left unmatched. CDR1 is DFQATT, CDR2 SNEGSKA, per germline (reference sequence). The CDR3 loop spans 14 amino acids. Here the CDR3 DNA reads TGCAGTGCTAGAACTAGCGGGGACGCAGATACGCAGTATTTT. Translated: CSARTSGDADTQYF.

The V call is TRBV14, the J call TRBJ1-2; no reliable D call. V was pared by 0 bases and J by 4 bases, with 27 bases between. This CDR3 region has 20 residues. Germline CDR1 SGHDN, CDR2 FVKESK. The CDR3 DNA is TGTGCCAGCAGCCAAGATAGGTACGGGCAGGTCTTCACCAGTTTCTATGGCTACACCTTC. Its protein product is CASSQDRYGQVFTSFYGYTF.